Listed below are T cell receptor beta chains from one sample, sequenced in a study of blood T cell repertoires in COVID-19. Produced via immunoSEQ multiplex PCR; TCRdb's table is partial and in-frame only. In the table there are roughly 200,000 clones, 85% of which are singletons. Sequences were obtained from PBMCs or T cells enriched from blood (not recorded which). These receptors originate from a man between 40 and 49 years old who had recovered from COVID-19. Both conserved end residues are part of each CDR3. The order of the fields is D gene, V gene, clone size, J gene, CDR3 protein, CDR3 DNA. D genes are given only for firm matches. The size field is filled for only some rows; it gives once, few, many or a size class.

d_gene: .
v_gene: TRBV6-2/TRBV6-3
abundance: .
j_gene: TRBJ2-3
CDR3aa: CASSRWGVTTDTQYF
CDR3nt: TGTGCCAGCAGCCGATGGGGGGTCACCACAGATACGCAGTATTTT

d_gene: TRBD2
v_gene: TRBV2
abundance: .
j_gene: TRBJ2-1
CDR3aa: CASSEDPGLAFRNEQFF
CDR3nt: TGTGCCAGCAGTGAAGACCCGGGACTAGCATTCCGAAATGAGCAGTTCTTC

d_gene: .
v_gene: TRBV7-2
abundance: .
j_gene: TRBJ2-7
CDR3aa: CASSVEGRASYEQYF
CDR3nt: TGTGCCAGCAGCGTGGAGGGCAGGGCCTCCTACGAGCAGTACTTC

d_gene: TRBD2
v_gene: TRBV9
abundance: .
j_gene: TRBJ2-7
CDR3aa: CASSAGASGRYSSYEQYF
CDR3nt: TGTGCCAGCAGCGCCGGGGCTAGCGGGAGGTACAGCTCCTACGAGCAGTACTTC

d_gene: .
v_gene: TRBV6-5
abundance: .
j_gene: TRBJ2-1
CDR3aa: CASRRASLHINEQFF
CDR3nt: TGTGCCAGCAGGCGGGCCTCATTACATATCAATGAGCAGTTCTTC

d_gene: TRBD1
v_gene: TRBV29-1
abundance: once
j_gene: TRBJ1-1
CDR3aa: CSVERQGNTEAFF
CDR3nt: TGCAGCGTTGAGCGACAGGGGAACACTGAAGCTTTCTTT

d_gene: TRBD2
v_gene: TRBV4-1
abundance: .
j_gene: TRBJ2-7
CDR3aa: CASSQSGNYEQYF
CDR3nt: TGCGCCAGCAGCCAAAGCGGGAACTACGAGCAGTACTTC

d_gene: .
v_gene: TRBV30
abundance: .
j_gene: TRBJ1-2
CDR3aa: CAWSVPFRAAYGYTF
CDR3nt: TGTGCCTGGAGTGTACCCTTCAGGGCGGCCTATGGCTACACCTTC

d_gene: TRBD2
v_gene: TRBV24-1
abundance: .
j_gene: TRBJ2-1
CDR3aa: CATSDPSGSGYNEQFF
CDR3nt: TGTGCCACCAGTGACCCTAGCGGGAGCGGGTACAATGAGCAGTTCTTC

d_gene: TRBD2
v_gene: TRBV7-3
abundance: .
j_gene: TRBJ2-1
CDR3aa: CASSFGGSYEQFF
CDR3nt: TGTGCCAGCAGCTTCGGGGGGAGCTATGAGCAGTTCTTC

d_gene: TRBD2
v_gene: TRBV6-5
abundance: .
j_gene: TRBJ2-7
CDR3aa: CASSYSGLAREQYF
CDR3nt: TGTGCCAGCAGTTACTCCGGACTAGCGAGGGAGCAGTACTTC

d_gene: TRBD2
v_gene: TRBV18
abundance: .
j_gene: TRBJ2-7
CDR3aa: CASSPPGLAGEGEQYF
CDR3nt: TGTGCCAGCTCGCCGCCGGGACTAGCGGGAGAGGGTGAGCAGTACTTC

d_gene: .
v_gene: TRBV5-3
abundance: .
j_gene: TRBJ1-3
CDR3aa: CARSLGQKKPSGNTIYF
CDR3nt: TGTGCCAGAAGCTTGGGACAGAAGAAACCATCTGGAAACACCATATATTTT

d_gene: TRBD2
v_gene: TRBV7-2
abundance: .
j_gene: TRBJ2-7
CDR3aa: CASSLASGRSYEQYF
CDR3nt: TGTGCCAGCAGCTTAGCTAGCGGGCGCTCCTACGAGCAGTACTTC

d_gene: .
v_gene: TRBV18
abundance: .
j_gene: TRBJ1-2
CDR3aa: CASSPSDNRANYGYTF
CDR3nt: TGTGCCAGCTCACCATCCGACAACAGGGCAAACTATGGCTACACCTTC

d_gene: TRBD1
v_gene: TRBV10-3
abundance: once
j_gene: TRBJ1-2
CDR3aa: CAISTDRDTNYGYTF
CDR3nt: TGTGCCATCAGTACCGACAGGGATACTAACTATGGCTACACCTTC

d_gene: .
v_gene: TRBV5-1
abundance: .
j_gene: TRBJ1-1
CDR3aa: CASSFRANTEAFF
CDR3nt: TGCGCCAGCAGCTTCCGAGCGAACACTGAAGCTTTCTTT

d_gene: TRBD2
v_gene: TRBV18
abundance: .
j_gene: TRBJ2-7
CDR3aa: CASSLPPGRYEQYF
CDR3nt: TGTGCCAGCTCACTACCACCCGGGAGGTACGAGCAGTACTTC

d_gene: .
v_gene: TRBV4-1
abundance: .
j_gene: TRBJ2-4
CDR3aa: CASSQPGGALAKNIQYF
CDR3nt: TGCGCCAGCAGCCAGCCCGGGGGTGCTCTAGCCAAAAACATTCAGTACTTC

d_gene: .
v_gene: TRBV11-2
abundance: .
j_gene: TRBJ2-3
CDR3aa: CASSSMARRDTQYF
CDR3nt: TGTGCCAGCAGCTCAATGGCTAGAAGGGATACGCAGTATTTT

d_gene: TRBD2
v_gene: TRBV2
abundance: .
j_gene: TRBJ2-3
CDR3aa: CASKRLAGAADTQYF
CDR3nt: TGTGCCAGCAAGAGGCTAGCGGGAGCAGCGGATACGCAGTATTTT

d_gene: .
v_gene: TRBV6-1
abundance: .
j_gene: TRBJ1-6
CDR3aa: CASSDVGANVPLHF
CDR3nt: TGTGCCAGCAGTGACGTGGGGGCCAATGTACCCCTCCACTTT

d_gene: .
v_gene: TRBV4-2
abundance: .
j_gene: TRBJ2-7
CDR3aa: CASSAGPEQYF
CDR3nt: TGTGCCAGCAGCGCGGGGCCCGAGCAGTACTTC

d_gene: TRBD1
v_gene: TRBV13
abundance: .
j_gene: TRBJ2-5
CDR3aa: CASSPWTGAFRETQYF
CDR3nt: TGTGCCAGCAGCCCCTGGACAGGGGCTTTTCGGGAGACCCAGTACTTC

d_gene: .
v_gene: TRBV15
abundance: once
j_gene: TRBJ1-1
CDR3aa: CATSRAISQNTEAFF
CDR3nt: TGTGCCACCAGCAGAGCAATTAGCCAGAACACTGAAGCTTTCTTT

d_gene: TRBD1
v_gene: TRBV29-1
abundance: .
j_gene: TRBJ1-1
CDR3aa: CSVDRGPKPFF
CDR3nt: TGCAGCGTTGACAGGGGGCCGAAACCTTTCTTT

d_gene: TRBD1
v_gene: TRBV9
abundance: .
j_gene: TRBJ1-1
CDR3aa: CASSGRLTGGDTEAFF
CDR3nt: TGTGCCAGCAGCGGGAGACTGACAGGGGGCGACACTGAAGCTTTCTTT

d_gene: .
v_gene: TRBV24-1
abundance: .
j_gene: TRBJ2-7
CDR3aa: CATSDMGGYEQYF
CDR3nt: TGTGCCACCAGTGATATGGGAGGCTACGAGCAGTACTTC

d_gene: .
v_gene: TRBV29-1
abundance: .
j_gene: TRBJ2-5
CDR3aa: CSVEDFTGVVLETQYF
CDR3nt: TGCAGCGTTGAAGATTTTACGGGGGTAGTATTAGAGACCCAGTACTTC

d_gene: .
v_gene: TRBV27
abundance: .
j_gene: TRBJ1-1
CDR3aa: CASREQGPANTEAFF
CDR3nt: TGTGCCAGCAGGGAACAGGGCCCCGCGAACACTGAAGCTTTCTTT

d_gene: .
v_gene: TRBV9
abundance: .
j_gene: TRBJ1-4
CDR3aa: CASSVGRGGSEKLFF
CDR3nt: TGTGCCAGCAGCGTAGGGAGGGGAGGTAGTGAAAAACTGTTTTTT

d_gene: .
v_gene: TRBV24-1
abundance: .
j_gene: TRBJ1-1
CDR3aa: CATSDGNTEAFF
CDR3nt: TGTGCCACCAGTGACGGGAACACTGAAGCTTTCTTT

d_gene: .
v_gene: TRBV7-9
abundance: .
j_gene: TRBJ1-1
CDR3aa: CASSLSGTGGTEAFF
CDR3nt: TGTGCCAGCAGCTTAAGCGGTACGGGGGGCACTGAAGCTTTCTTT

d_gene: TRBD1
v_gene: TRBV7-9
abundance: .
j_gene: TRBJ1-3
CDR3aa: CASSGQEKFSGNTIYF
CDR3nt: TGTGCCAGCTCAGGACAGGAGAAGTTCTCTGGAAACACCATATATTTT

d_gene: .
v_gene: TRBV18
abundance: .
j_gene: TRBJ1-2
CDR3aa: CASSVLRDGYTF
CDR3nt: TGTGCCAGCTCAGTCCTCAGGGATGGCTACACCTTC

d_gene: .
v_gene: TRBV7-9
abundance: .
j_gene: TRBJ2-3
CDR3aa: CASSLSTSTDTQYF
CDR3nt: TGTGCCAGCAGCCTCTCAACTAGCACAGATACGCAGTATTTT

d_gene: TRBD1
v_gene: TRBV28
abundance: .
j_gene: TRBJ2-7
CDR3aa: CASSRDRNIIYEQYF
CDR3nt: TGTGCCAGCAGTCGGGACAGAAATATAATCTACGAGCAGTACTTC

d_gene: TRBD1
v_gene: TRBV7-2
abundance: .
j_gene: TRBJ2-7
CDR3aa: CASSLAPGTGYEQYF
CDR3nt: TGTGCCAGCAGCTTGGCCCCCGGGACAGGCTACGAGCAGTACTTC

d_gene: TRBD1
v_gene: TRBV29-1
abundance: .
j_gene: TRBJ2-2
CDR3aa: CSARDRVNTGELFF
CDR3nt: TGCAGCGCCCGGGACAGGGTGAACACCGGGGAGCTGTTTTTT

d_gene: .
v_gene: TRBV12-5
abundance: .
j_gene: TRBJ1-1
CDR3aa: CASGLVVSMNTEAFF
CDR3nt: TGTGCTAGTGGTTTAGTGGTCAGTATGAACACTGAAGCTTTCTTT

d_gene: TRBD2
v_gene: TRBV5-3
abundance: .
j_gene: TRBJ2-3
CDR3aa: CARSLVASGTPGTDTQYF
CDR3nt: TGTGCCAGAAGCTTGGTGGCTAGCGGAACGCCCGGCACAGATACGCAGTATTTT

d_gene: TRBD1
v_gene: TRBV28
abundance: .
j_gene: TRBJ1-1
CDR3aa: CASSLGQGAKTEAFF
CDR3nt: TGTGCCAGCAGTTTAGGACAGGGGGCAAAGACTGAAGCTTTCTTT

d_gene: TRBD1
v_gene: TRBV2
abundance: .
j_gene: TRBJ1-3
CDR3aa: CASRFKGQGMGGNTIYF
CDR3nt: TGTGCCAGCAGGTTCAAAGGACAGGGAATGGGAGGAAACACCATATATTTT

d_gene: .
v_gene: TRBV27
abundance: .
j_gene: TRBJ1-1
CDR3aa: CASIQGTEAFF
CDR3nt: TGTGCCAGCATCCAGGGGACTGAAGCTTTCTTT

d_gene: .
v_gene: TRBV6-5
abundance: .
j_gene: TRBJ1-1
CDR3aa: CASRPFGGDGTEAFF
CDR3nt: TGTGCCAGCAGACCTTTCGGGGGGGATGGGACTGAAGCTTTCTTT

d_gene: TRBD2
v_gene: TRBV15
abundance: .
j_gene: TRBJ2-1
CDR3aa: CATSNKIGLAGAGEQFF
CDR3nt: TGTGCCACCAGCAATAAGATAGGACTAGCGGGAGCGGGTGAGCAGTTCTTC

d_gene: TRBD2
v_gene: TRBV28
abundance: .
j_gene: TRBJ2-7
CDR3aa: CASSSGTFSYEQYF
CDR3nt: TGTGCCAGCAGTAGCGGGACTTTCTCCTACGAGCAGTACTTC

d_gene: .
v_gene: TRBV5-4
abundance: once
j_gene: TRBJ2-7
CDR3aa: CASSPGLALPEQYF
CDR3nt: TGTGCCAGCAGCCCTGGACTGGCCCTGCCCGAGCAGTACTTC

d_gene: TRBD2
v_gene: TRBV5-1
abundance: .
j_gene: TRBJ2-1
CDR3aa: CASSRLAGTDNEQFF
CDR3nt: TGCGCCAGCAGCCGACTAGCGGGGACTGACAATGAGCAGTTCTTC

d_gene: .
v_gene: TRBV28
abundance: .
j_gene: TRBJ1-2
CDR3aa: CASSPESLRGGYTF
CDR3nt: TGTGCCAGCAGTCCTGAGTCCCTTCGGGGAGGCTACACCTTC

d_gene: .
v_gene: TRBV20-1
abundance: .
j_gene: TRBJ1-3
CDR3aa: CSASWQANTIYF
CDR3nt: TGCAGTGCTAGTTGGCAGGCAAACACCATATATTTT

d_gene: TRBD1
v_gene: TRBV28
abundance: .
j_gene: TRBJ1-5
CDR3aa: CASSSGGPNQPQHF
CDR3nt: TGTGCCAGCAGTTCAGGGGGCCCCAATCAGCCCCAGCATTTT

d_gene: TRBD1
v_gene: TRBV2
abundance: .
j_gene: TRBJ1-1
CDR3aa: CASSGDRNTEAFF
CDR3nt: TGTGCCAGCAGTGGGGACAGGAACACTGAAGCTTTCTTT

d_gene: .
v_gene: TRBV15
abundance: .
j_gene: TRBJ1-2
CDR3aa: CATSRDSYGYTF
CDR3nt: TGTGCCACCAGCAGAGACTCCTATGGCTACACCTTC

d_gene: .
v_gene: TRBV16
abundance: .
j_gene: TRBJ1-1
CDR3aa: CASSQSLNTEAFF
CDR3nt: TGTGCCAGCAGCCAATCACTTAACACTGAAGCTTTCTTT

d_gene: TRBD2
v_gene: TRBV5-1
abundance: .
j_gene: TRBJ2-1
CDR3aa: CASSSGLAGVLGVVF
CDR3nt: TGCGCCAGCAGCTCAGGCCTAGCGGGAGTTTTGGGGGTGGTCTTC

d_gene: .
v_gene: TRBV21-1
abundance: once
j_gene: TRBJ2-1
CDR3aa: CASSGRSMTYNEQFF
CDR3nt: TGTGCCAGCAGCGGGAGGTCAATGACCTACAATGAGCAGTTCTTC

d_gene: TRBD1
v_gene: TRBV28
abundance: .
j_gene: TRBJ2-3
CDR3aa: CASSLSPRSGGVLESDTQYF
CDR3nt: TGTGCCAGCAGTTTATCACCCCGGTCAGGGGGCGTCTTAGAGTCAGATACGCAGTATTTT

d_gene: .
v_gene: TRBV10-3
abundance: .
j_gene: TRBJ1-4
CDR3aa: CATEGGERKLFF
CDR3nt: TGTGCCACCGAGGGTGGCGAGAGGAAACTGTTTTTT